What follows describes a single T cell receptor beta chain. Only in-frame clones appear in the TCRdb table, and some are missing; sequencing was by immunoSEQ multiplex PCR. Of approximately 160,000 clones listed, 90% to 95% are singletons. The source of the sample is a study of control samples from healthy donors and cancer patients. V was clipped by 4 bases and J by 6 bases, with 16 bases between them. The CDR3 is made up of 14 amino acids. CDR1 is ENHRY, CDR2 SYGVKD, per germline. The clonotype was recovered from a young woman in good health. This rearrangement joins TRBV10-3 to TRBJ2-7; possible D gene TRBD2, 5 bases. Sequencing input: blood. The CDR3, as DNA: TGTGCCATCAGTGGGGCGGGCCGACCAGGCGAGCAGTACTTC. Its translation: CAISGAGRPGEQYF.